This entry lists 21 T cell receptor beta chains sequenced from one sample in a study of OX40 agonist ivuxolimab in advanced cancers. Assay: immunoSEQ multiplex PCR; the TCRdb copy retains only in-frame clones and omits some. This sample has tens of thousands of clones; approximately 90% occur once, and the top ten carry around an eighth. Specimen: CD4+ or CD8+ T cells sorted from blood, collected in a trial of the OX40 agonist ivuxolimab. The receptors were sampled from an adult with an advanced solid tumor such as melanoma, head and neck, liver or kidney cancer.

The rearrangement links TRBV15 to TRBJ2-5; 8 bases are shared with TRBD2. CDR3 length: 19 residues. V trimming: 9 bases; J trimming: 9 bases; junction bases outside the gene matches: 30. The germline V gene encodes CDR1 LNHNV and CDR2 YYDKDF (reference sequence). CDR3 protein: CATRTIEMGVAGSEGAQYF. The CDR3, as DNA: TGTGCCACTCGCACTATAGAGATGGGAGTAGCGGGGTCAGAAGGGGCCCAGTACTTC.

J is TRBJ1-5 and V is TRBV12-5; D gene ambiguous. Germline CDR1 reads LGHNT; CDR2 reads FRNRAP. The CDR3 contains 12 residues. Deletions cut 2 bases from V and 7 bases from J, with 6 bases between. Here the CDR3 DNA reads TGTGCTAGTGGTTTGCCGCGACAGCCCCAGCATTTT. Amino acid sequence: CASGLPRQPQHF. Full variable domain (remainder filled in from reference TRBV12-5 and TRBJ1-5): DARVTQTPRHKVTEMGQEVTMRCQPILGHNTVFWYRQTMMQGLELLAYFRNRAPLDDSGMPKDRFSAEMPDATLATLKIQPSEPRDSAVYFCASGLPRQPQHFGDGTRLSIL.

This rearrangement joins TRBV7-9 to TRBJ2-5; D unclear. This CDR3 has 15 residues. Trimming cost V 4 bases and J 5 bases, with 17 bases left between them. The V gene's germline CDR1 is SEHNR and CDR2 FQNEAQ (reference sequence). The CDR3 region is CASSSRVESWETQYF. The CDR3 DNA follows: TGTGCCAGCAGCTCCCGGGTAGAGAGTTGGGAGACCCAGTACTTC.

The J gene is TRBJ1-5, the V gene TRBV4-1, with TRBD1 identical over 9 bases. V lost 6 bases and J lost 5; bases outside the gene matches: 14. The CDR3 covers 17 residues. Germline V gene data show CDR1 as MGHRA and CDR2 as YSYEKL. The CDR3 protein is CASSERTLGQGDQPQHF. CDR3 DNA: TGCGCCAGCAGTGAAAGAACCCTGGGACAGGGCGATCAGCCCCAGCATTTT.

This chain connects TRBV4-2 to TRBJ1-1; 12 bases fit TRBD1. Germline V CDR1 and CDR2: LGHNA, YNFKEQ. J gave up 10 bases and V 3 bases, and 12 bases lay outside the gene matches. This CDR3 comprises 16 residues. The CDR3 sequence is CASSHLIGDRGLSAFF. As DNA, the CDR3 is TGTGCCAGCAGCCACTTGATAGGGGACAGGGGGCTCTCAGCTTTCTTT.

The chain has TRBV18 and TRBJ1-5; a weak D match, TRBD1 (5 bases). Germline assignment: CDR1 KGHSH and CDR2 LQKENI. This CDR3 has 15 amino acids. V lost 3 bases, J lost 6 bases, and 15 bases lay in between. This chain's CDR3 is CASSPDTNPAQPQHF. In DNA, the CDR3 is TGTGCCAGCTCACCGGACACAAACCCCGCTCAGCCCCAGCATTTT.

V is TRBV6-1 and J is TRBJ1-2; TRBD1 might be the D (5 bases). The CDR3 loop spans 11 amino acids. Trimming took off 8 bases at V and 6 bases at J, with 10 bases between the two ends. Germline V gene data show CDR1 as MNHNS and CDR2 as SASEGT. The chain's CDR3 is CASGRVHGYTF. CDR3 bases: TGTGCCAGCGGCAGGGTTCATGGCTACACCTTC.

The rearrangement uses TRBV7-2 and TRBJ1-1; the D is unclear. Germline V gives CDR1 SGHTA, CDR2 FQGNSA. Deletions cut 2 bases from V and 8 bases from J, with 18 bases between. The CDR3 length is 15 residues. CDR3 sequence reads: CASSLSVGSPLEAFF. In DNA, the CDR3 is TGTGCCAGCAGCTTATCGGTTGGGTCCCCCCTCGAAGCTTTCTTT.

The chain carries TRBV30 and TRBJ2-7; 8 bases are shared with TRBD1. This CDR3 has 16 residues. Germline values: CDR1 GTSNPN, CDR2 SVGIG (reference sequence). Unmatched junction bases numbered 13, after V lost 2 bases and J lost 4 bases. The DNA for the CDR3 is TGTGCCTGGAGTTCTCTCTCGGGCAGGGGGCGGTACGAGCAGTACTTC. Translated, it gives CAWSSLSGRGRYEQYF.

The chain couples TRBV7-9 to TRBJ2-3; D might be TRBD2 (5 bases). Germline V gives CDR1 SEHNR, CDR2 FQNEAQ (reference sequence). The CDR3 covers 15 residues. V lost 2 bases, J lost 6 bases, and 15 bases lay in between. The CDR3 sequence is CASSLLAWLGDTQYF. The CDR3 region has the DNA TGTGCCAGCAGCTTACTAGCTTGGTTGGGGGATACGCAGTATTTT.

J is TRBJ1-6 and V is TRBV2, with D maybe TRBD1 (6 bases). CDR1 is SNHLY, CDR2 FYNNEI, per germline. V lost 3 bases, J lost 10 bases, and 13 bases lay in between. This CDR3 has 14 amino acids. The CDR3 bases are TGTGCCAGCAGTGAGCACAGGGCGGGGTCACCCCTCCACTTT. It translates to CASSEHRAGSPLHF.

This clone was detected once. The J gene is TRBJ1-1, the V gene TRBV9; maybe TRBD1 (6 bases). Trimming cost V 7 bases and J 3 bases, with 19 bases left between them. Germline CDR1 is SGDLS and CDR2 is YYNGEE. The CDR3 is 15 residues long. The CDR3 reads CASGTGKGVYTEAFF. In nucleotides, the CDR3 is TGTGCCAGCGGTACAGGGAAGGGTGTGTACACTGAAGCTTTCTTT.

The chain links TRBV30 to TRBJ2-7; no definite D call. Per germline, CDR1 GTSNPN and CDR2 SVGIG (reference sequence). CDR3 length: 14 residues. The ends were cut back, 2 bases at V and 0 bases at J, with 11 bases in the middle. CDR3 loop: CAWSLGLSSYEQYF. The CDR3 DNA reads TGTGCCTGGAGTCTGGGTCTGAGCTCCTACGAGCAGTACTTC.

The V gene is TRBV5-8, the J gene TRBJ2-6; no clear D. Germline V gene sequence: CDR1 SGHTS, CDR2 YDEGEE. CDR3 length equals 17 residues. V lost 0 bases to trimming and J lost 0 bases, with 10 bases between them. CDR3 loop: CASSLGTPSSGANVLTF. The CDR3 region has the DNA TGTGCCAGCAGCTTGGGTACTCCGAGCTCTGGGGCCAACGTCCTGACTTTC.

The V call is TRBV27, the J call TRBJ1-1, with D hard to call. Germline V gives CDR1 MNHEY, CDR2 SMNVEV (reference sequence). The CDR3 covers 13 residues. Trimming shortened V by 2 bases and J by 3 bases, and 7 bases separated the two germline ends. The CDR3, as DNA: TGTGCCAGCAGTTTAGGCAGATACACTGAAGCTTTCTTT. It specifies CASSLGRYTEAFF.

This clone was observed a few times. The chain has TRBV6-1 and TRBJ2-3; no clear D. In germline, CDR1 is MNHNS, CDR2 SASEGT. The germline V and J ends were trimmed by 1 base and 6 bases, with 11 bases remaining between them. This CDR3 has 14 residues. The CDR3 bases are TGTGCCAGCAGTGAAGTAACCCGCCTGGATACGCAGTATTTT. Translation: CASSEVTRLDTQYF.

This clone came up once. V usage is TRBV27 and J usage is TRBJ2-7, with unresolved D. From germline, CDR1 is MNHEY and CDR2 SMNVEV (reference sequence). The CDR3 has 12 amino acids. The V end was cut by 2 bases, the J end by 6 bases, with 8 bases between. The chain's CDR3 is CASSLVGSEQYF. In DNA, the CDR3 is TGTGCCAGCAGTTTAGTGGGAAGCGAGCAGTACTTC.

This clone was observed once. V usage is TRBV2 and J usage is TRBJ2-3, with D possibly matching TRBD1 (5 bases). Trimming removed 6 bases from V and 3 bases from J, with 16 bases in between. This CDR3 has 15 amino acids. The V gene's germline CDR1 is SNHLY and CDR2 FYNNEI. CDR3 DNA: TGTGCCAGCAGGGTCAGGGTTCTGGGGACAGATACGCAGTATTTT. It is translated as CASRVRVLGTDTQYF.

The chain carries TRBV19 and TRBJ2-1; no clear D gene. V lost 7 bases, J lost 0 bases, and 13 bases lay in between. Germline V CDR1 and CDR2: LNHDA, SQIVND (reference sequence). The CDR3 extends over 15 amino acids. The CDR3 sequence is CASTTTQSSYNEQFF. DNA for the CDR3: TGTGCCAGTACTACTACGCAAAGCTCCTACAATGAGCAGTTCTTC. Together with reference TRBV19 and TRBJ2-1, the CDR3 gives the full variable domain: DGGITQSPKYLFRKEGQNVTLSCEQNLNHDAMYWYRQDPGQGLRLIYYSQIVNDFQKGDIAEGYSVSREKKESFPLTVTSAQKNPTAFYLCASTTTQSSYNEQFFGPGTRLTVL.

About this clone: Other DNA sequences from this sample encode an identical CDR3 as well. The chain carries TRBV12-5 and TRBJ1-2, with a weak D call TRBD1 (5 bases). V shed 5 bases and J shed 4 bases, with 17 bases lying between them. CDR1 and CDR2 (germline): LGHNT, FRNRAP. The CDR3 extends over 15 amino acids. The CDR3 protein is CASGPRGGDGYGYTF. CDR3 DNA sequence: TGTGCTAGTGGTCCCCGGGGGGGGGACGGCTATGGCTACACCTTC.

The rearrangement links TRBV29-1 to TRBJ2-1, with D perhaps TRBD2 (5 bases). The V end lost 5 bases, the J end lost 8 bases, and 13 bases lay between the germline ends. Germline CDR1 reads SQVTM; CDR2 reads ANQGSEA. This CDR3 region has 12 residues. CDR3 in amino acids: CSVTREADEQFF. CDR3 coding DNA: TGCAGCGTTACGAGAGAAGCGGATGAGCAGTTCTTC.